Presented here are 29 T cell receptor beta chains from one specimen sequenced in a study of CD8 T cells in ankylosing spondylitis (dated by TCRdb to 2017 to 2019). Libraries came from 5' RACE. The run used an Illumina HiSeq 2500. TCRdb reprocessed the public reads (quality trimming at Q25 with fastp, clone calling with MiXCR) and kept in-frame beta chains. CDR3 protein sequences are deduplicated, and each keeps its most common genes and DNA. The sample table shows around 300,000 distinct CDR3 sequences, and roughly 14% are seen once. The top ten clonotypes cover about 1% of the sample. Sample: blood, either unsorted or a sorted T cell fraction (not recorded which). The receptors were gathered from a male donor with ankylosing spondylitis or in good health (not recorded which).

This clonotype was seen only a few times. The chain uses TRBV12-3 or TRBV12-4 and TRBJ2-2, with D possibly matching TRBD1 (7 bases). The ends were cut back, 5 bases at V and 5 bases at J, with 18 bases in the middle. The CDR3 is made up of 16 amino acids. CDR3 in amino acids: CASSPGGGAWTGELFF. CDR3 DNA: TGTGCCAGCAGTCCTGGAGGGGGCGCCTGGACCGGGGAGCTGTTTTTT.

This clonotype was picked up many times. This chain uses TRBV10-3 with TRBJ1-2; D ambiguous. The germline gives CDR1 ENHRY, CDR2 SYGVKD. Trimming removed 0 bases from V and 1 base from J, with 6 bases in between. The CDR3 extends over 14 amino acids. The CDR3 DNA reads TGTGCCATCAGTGAGTCGATCCTTAACTATGGCTACACCTTC. Its translation: CAISESILNYGYTF.

The V call is TRBV5-1, the J call TRBJ1-4; 12 bases are a match to TRBD1. CDR1 and CDR2 (germline): SGHRS, YFSETQ. V lost 3 bases and J lost 2; bases outside the gene matches: 8. CDR3 size: 18 residues. The CDR3: CASSSRDRGRGTNEKLFF. Here the CDR3 DNA reads TGCGCCAGCAGCTCCCGGGACAGGGGGCGAGGGACTAATGAAAAACTGTTTTTT.

This clonotype has a count of ten or more. The chain recombines TRBV3-1 with TRBJ2-2; perhaps TRBD2 as D (6 bases). V was cut by 0 bases and J by 4 bases, with 6 bases left in between. The CDR3 spans 14 residues. The germline gives CDR1 LGHDT, CDR2 YNNKEL (reference sequence). CDR3 in amino acids: CASSQEGGTGELFF. The CDR3 DNA reads as TGTGCCAGCAGCCAAGAGGGGGGCACCGGGGAGCTGTTTTTT.

This clonotype was seen only a few times. The chain employs TRBV20-1 and TRBJ1-5; a possible D gene is TRBD1 (6 bases). The CDR3 has 17 residues. The germline CDR1 and CDR2 sequences are DFQATT and SNEGSKA (reference sequence). Trimming pared 3 bases from V and 4 bases from J, leaving 22 bases between. The chain's CDR3 is CSARPLTGTGQNQPQHF. CDR3 bases: TGCAGTGCTAGGCCATTGACAGGAACCGGACAAAATCAGCCCCAGCATTTT.

The rearrangement joins TRBV4-2 to TRBJ1-2, with D hard to call. Germline CDR1 reads LGHNA; CDR2 reads YNFKEQ. V gave up 0 bases and J gave up 2 bases, with 10 bases separating them. The CDR3 runs to 15 residues. The CDR3 coding sequence is TGTGCCAGCAGCCAAGATGGAATGGGGAACTATGGCTACACCTTC. Protein sequence: CASSQDGMGNYGYTF.

This clonotype was observed once. The chain joins TRBV4-1 to TRBJ2-5, with D maybe TRBD2 (6 bases). The V and J ends lost 3 bases and 5 bases respectively, with 13 bases between them. Germline V gives CDR1 MGHRA, CDR2 YSYEKL. This CDR3 has 14 residues. The CDR3 spells CASSHAGTSETQYF. In DNA form, the CDR3 reads TGCGCCAGCAGCCACGCCGGGACTTCGGAGACCCAGTACTTC.

The chain is built from TRBV29-1 and TRBJ2-3; 7 bases align to TRBD1. This CDR3 spans 16 amino acids. Germline V gene lookup returns CDR1 SQVTM and CDR2 ANQGSEA. V lost 2 bases to trimming and J lost 5 bases; unmatched junction nucleotides: 13. Written as DNA, the CDR3 is TGCAGCGTTGAATCTCTGAGGGGGCCTGTAGGAGATACGCAGTATTTT. Translated: CSVESLRGPVGDTQYF.

This clonotype was seen more than once but under ten times. The chain has TRBV4-1 and TRBJ2-3; D not certain. The CDR3 runs to 15 residues. Trimming removed 8 bases from V and 2 bases from J, with 17 bases in between. Germline V gene sequence: CDR1 MGHRA, CDR2 YSYEKL. DNA for the CDR3: TGCGCCAGCGGGTTTAGACTGTCGCCCACAGATACGCAGTATTTT. Its translation is CASGFRLSPTDTQYF.

V is TRBV7-2 and J is TRBJ2-3; the D gene is possibly TRBD2 (5 bases). Germline assignment: CDR1 SGHTA and CDR2 FQGNSA. This CDR3 has 12 residues. V dropped 2 bases and J dropped 7 bases, with 7 bases sitting between them. CDR3 in amino acids: CASSLRENTQYF. The CDR3 DNA reads TGTGCCAGCAGCTTAAGGGAGAATACGCAGTATTTT.

The chain employs TRBV11-3 and TRBJ2-7; 10 nucleotides line up with TRBD1. CDR3 length equals 15 residues. Germline trimming cut 3 bases from V and 4 bases from J; bases unmatched to any gene: 6. Germline CDR1 is SGHNT and CDR2 is YENEEA. The CDR3 DNA follows: TGTGCCAGCAGCTTGGCGGGACAGGGGTTGTACGAGCAGTACTTC. Translated: CASSLAGQGLYEQYF.

Only a few counts were recorded for this clonotype. J is TRBJ1-2 and V is TRBV6-1; 8 positions agree with TRBD1. The J segment lost 2 bases and the V segment lost 6 bases, leaving 11 bases of the junction unmatched. From germline, CDR1 is MNHNS and CDR2 SASEGT. The CDR3 is 16 residues long. CDR3 region: CASSALTGDGNYGYTF. In DNA form, the CDR3 reads TGTGCCAGCAGCGCCCTGACAGGGGACGGAAACTATGGCTACACCTTC.

This clonotype was seen a handful of times. This chain links TRBV2 with TRBJ2-7, with D perhaps matching TRBD2 (6 bases). Trimming cost V 10 bases and J 4 bases, with 17 bases left between them. Germline lookup yields CDR1 SNHLY and CDR2 FYNNEI. The CDR3 spans 13 residues. CDR3 coding DNA: TGTGCCACTCTGGGTCAGGCGGGGTACGAGCAGTACTTC. Translating it yields CATLGQAGYEQYF.

The rearrangement links TRBV20-1 to TRBJ2-3; D may be TRBD2 (6 bases). Trimming cost V 3 bases and J 5 bases, with 15 bases left between them. The germline V gene encodes CDR1 DFQATT and CDR2 SNEGSKA (reference sequence). The CDR3 has 14 residues. The CDR3 bases are TGCAGTGCTAGGTCCGGGAGCCTTGTAGATACGCAGTATTTT. Translating gives CSARSGSLVDTQYF.

This chain connects TRBV6-2 or TRBV6-3 to TRBJ2-5; 8 bases fit TRBD2. V lost 6 bases to trimming and J lost 3 bases; unmatched junction nucleotides: 6. Per the germline V gene, CDR1 is MNHEY and CDR2 is SVGEGT. There are 14 residues in the CDR3. CDR3 sequence (DNA): TGTGCCAGCAGGAGGTCGGGAGGGGAAGAGACCCAGTACTTC. Protein sequence: CASRRSGGEETQYF.

This clonotype was observed a handful of times. The chain uses TRBV5-1 and TRBJ2-5; 8 bases agree with TRBD2. Germline-derived CDR1 and CDR2 are SGHRS and YFSETQ. This CDR3 is 16 amino acids long. With 5 bases clipped from V and 2 bases from J, the junction kept 11 bases outside the gene matches. The CDR3 nucleotides are TGCGCCAGCAGACCTCAAGCGGGGGCCGTACAAGAGACCCAGTACTTC. Residues: CASRPQAGAVQETQYF. Based on the CDR3 plus reference TRBV5-1 and TRBJ2-5, the full variable domain is KAGVTQTPRYLIKTRGQQVTLSCSPISGHRSVSWYQQTPGQGLQFLFEYFSETQRNKGNFPGRFSGRQFSNSRSEMNVSTLELGDSALYLCASRPQAGAVQETQYFGPGTRLLVL.

The sample holds a few counts of this clonotype. At one end, the junction sequence differs from germline, possibly due to a read error. This chain uses TRBV20-1 with TRBJ2-3; 12 nucleotides match TRBD2. CDR1 DFQATT and CDR2 SNEGSKA come from the germline V gene (reference sequence). CDR3 size: 16 residues. The CDR3 nucleotides are TGCTGTGCTAGGAGGCTAGCGGGGGGGAGCACAGATACGCAGTATTTT. Protein sequence: CCARRLAGGSTDTQYF.

The rearrangement links TRBV4-1 to TRBJ1-6; a possible D gene is TRBD1 (5 bases). Germline V gene lookup returns CDR1 MGHRA and CDR2 YSYEKL. Trimming pared 5 bases from V and 8 bases from J, leaving 19 bases between. This CDR3 contains 16 residues. CDR3 protein: CASSDPRDSVHSPLHF. In nucleotides, the CDR3 is TGCGCCAGCAGCGACCCCCGGGACTCAGTTCATTCACCCCTCCACTTT.

This clonotype came up a few times. This chain links TRBV5-1 with TRBJ1-6; 9 bases map to TRBD1. The CDR3 is 14 residues long. The V segment lost 4 bases and the J segment 7 bases; nucleotides outside the gene matches: 3. The germline CDR1 and CDR2 sequences are SGHRS and YFSETQ. CDR3 DNA: TGCGCCAGCAGCGGGACAGGGAGGAATTCACCCCTCCACTTT. Protein sequence: CASSGTGRNSPLHF.

This chain uses TRBV10-2 with TRBJ2-1, with 12 bases aligning to TRBD2. The trim removed 2 bases at V and 7 bases at J, leaving 9 bases unmatched. The CDR3 runs 17 residues. Germline V gene sequence: CDR1 WSHSY, CDR2 SAAADI. Written as DNA, the CDR3 is TGCGCCAGCAGTGAGGTCCGGCCTAGCGGGAGGGAAAATGAGCAGTTCTTC. This sequence encodes CASSEVRPSGRENEQFF.

V is TRBV30 and J is TRBJ2-3; either TRBD1 or TRBD2 may supply D (5 bases each). The CDR3 runs to 15 residues. Per germline, CDR1 GTSNPN and CDR2 SVGIG (reference sequence). Trimming shortened V by 2 bases and J by 2 bases, and 14 bases separated the two germline ends. The CDR3 protein is CAWSWSGLSTDTQYF. In nucleotides, the CDR3 is TGTGCCTGGAGTTGGTCGGGGCTCTCCACAGATACGCAGTATTTT. Full variable domain (outside the CDR3, taken from reference TRBV30 and TRBJ2-3): SQTIHQWPATLVQPVGSPLSLECTVEGTSNPNLYWYRQAAGRGLQLLFYSVGIGQISSEVPQNLSASRPQDRQFILSSKKLLLSDSGFYLCAWSWSGLSTDTQYFGPGTRLTVL.

This clonotype appeared a few times. The V gene is TRBV5-6, the J gene TRBJ2-7; the D is unclear. The CDR3 is 13 residues long. Trimming cost V 2 bases and J 2 bases, with 8 bases left between them. Germline V CDR1 and CDR2: SGHDT, YYEEEE. The CDR3 DNA follows: TGTGCCAGCAGCTTAACAGATCCCTACGAGCAGTACTTC. Translation: CASSLTDPYEQYF.

This clonotype was found a few times. The chain combines TRBV20-1 with TRBJ1-5; weak D call: TRBD1 (5 bases). Germline CDR1 DFQATT, CDR2 SNEGSKA (reference sequence). The germline V and J ends were trimmed by 3 bases and 0 bases, with 12 bases remaining between them. This CDR3 has 15 residues. DNA of the CDR3: TGCAGTGCTAGCGGGGCAGTTTATAGCAATCAGCCCCAGCATTTT. Protein product: CSASGAVYSNQPQHF.

This clonotype was recorded a few times. The chain joins TRBV5-1 to TRBJ2-2, with D perhaps matching TRBD1 (7 bases). The germline gives CDR1 SGHRS, CDR2 YFSETQ. V lost 4 bases and J 4 bases, leaving 11 bases between the germline ends. The CDR3 consists of 14 residues. CDR3 loop: CASSVQGGTGELFF. The DNA of the CDR3 is TGCGCCAGCAGCGTTCAGGGGGGCACCGGGGAGCTGTTTTTT. The full variable domain, completed using reference TRBV5-1 and TRBJ2-2, is KAGVTQTPRYLIKTRGQQVTLSCSPISGHRSVSWYQQTPGQGLQFLFEYFSETQRNKGNFPGRFSGRQFSNSRSEMNVSTLELGDSALYLCASSVQGGTGELFFGEGSRLTVL.

The chain uses TRBV6-5 and TRBJ2-7, with TRBD1 matching over 10 bases. Germline CDR1 MNHEY, CDR2 SVGAGI. The CDR3 runs to 16 residues. Trimming removed 0 bases from V and 1 base from J; junction bases left unmatched: 3. The CDR3 nucleotides read TGTGCCAGCAGTTACTCGAGGACAGGGGGTTCCTACGAGCAGTACTTC. Amino acid sequence: CASSYSRTGGSYEQYF.

This clonotype was seen only a few times. This chain links TRBV7-9 with TRBJ1-6; no definite D call. V shed 5 bases and J shed 11 bases, with 16 bases lying between them. CDR1 SEHNR and CDR2 FQNEAQ come from the germline V gene (reference sequence). This CDR3 region has 14 residues. In nucleotides, the CDR3 is TGTGCCAGCAGCCAACGGACGGCCGGGACACCCCTCCACTTT. This encodes CASSQRTAGTPLHF.

This clonotype was counted ten times or more. The rearrangement joins TRBV12-3 or TRBV12-4 to TRBJ1-5; a weak D match, TRBD1 (6 bases). This CDR3 spans 14 amino acids. V was trimmed by 4 bases and J by 2 bases, leaving 9 bases between them. The CDR3 DNA is TGTGCCAGCAGTTACGCAGGGGGCAATCAGCCCCAGCATTTT. This codes for CASSYAGGNQPQHF.

The chain uses TRBV5-1 and TRBJ1-2, with D tentatively TRBD1 (6 bases). Trimming removed 4 bases from V and 13 bases from J, with 17 bases in between. This CDR3 has 12 residues. Germline V gene lookup returns CDR1 SGHRS and CDR2 YFSETQ. The CDR3 nucleotides read TGCGCCAGCAGCCCGGGGACACCCACCCTCACCTTC. It codes for CASSPGTPTLTF.

The chain links TRBV29-1 to TRBJ2-7; 11 bases match TRBD1. The germline CDR1 and CDR2 sequences are SQVTM and ANQGSEA. J was trimmed by 6 bases and V by 7 bases; bases with no gene match: 5. The CDR3 has 12 amino acids. In DNA form, the CDR3 reads TGCAGCGCTGGGACAGGGGGAGGCGAGCAGTACTTC. This gives the protein CSAGTGGGEQYF.